This T cell receptor (beta chain) is drawn from a study of CD8+ T cells in alopecia areata. Study summary: The authors grafted skin from approximately 6-12-month-old C3H/HeJ donors with spontaneous alopecia onto 7-10-week-old female C3H/HeJ mice.

Sorting used CD4, CD8alpha, NKG2D, NKG2ACE and other markers on pooled cutaneous lymph node cells. Extraction and reverse transcription of RNA yielded cDNA as the sequencing template. Generated by immunoSEQ multiplex PCR, the TCRdb table keeps only in-frame clones and is missing some. This sample carries over 250,000 clones, none of them present only once. V shed 0 bases and J 4 bases; nucleotides not matched to a gene: 3. The CDR3 length is 14 residues. Germline V gene data show CDR1 as GKSSPN and CDR2 as SITVG. This clone has more than one count but fewer than ten. What it binds is not known. Gene and germline names: mouse. Read sequence stops 4 residues before the CDR3 end, and the germline J gene provides the missing end. Whole-study results and caveats: Higher clonality than in normal scalp was seen in lesional scalp, especially alopecia totalis/universalis.

The sample consisted of CD4+ T cells sorted from a lymph node. V usage is TRBV31 and J usage is TRBJ2-3; 8 bases agree with TRBD2. This TCR was recovered from a C3H/HeJ mouse with alopecia areata. These mice share the MHC haplotype H2-k. The CDR3 here is CAWSLWGVSETLYF. The covered CDR3 bases are TGTGCCTGGAGTCTCTGGGGGGTCTCAGAA.